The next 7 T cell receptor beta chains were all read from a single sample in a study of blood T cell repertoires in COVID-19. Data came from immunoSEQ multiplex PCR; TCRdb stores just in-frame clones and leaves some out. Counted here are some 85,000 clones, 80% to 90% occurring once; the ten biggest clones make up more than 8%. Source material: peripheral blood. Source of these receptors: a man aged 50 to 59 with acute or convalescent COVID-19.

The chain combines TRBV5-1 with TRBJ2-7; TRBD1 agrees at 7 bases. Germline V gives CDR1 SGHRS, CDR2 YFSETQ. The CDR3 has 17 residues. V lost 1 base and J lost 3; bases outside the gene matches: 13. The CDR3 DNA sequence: TGCGCCAGCAGCTTGCCTCGCAGACAGGGACAAAACTACGAGCAGTACTTC. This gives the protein CASSLPRRQGQNYEQYF.

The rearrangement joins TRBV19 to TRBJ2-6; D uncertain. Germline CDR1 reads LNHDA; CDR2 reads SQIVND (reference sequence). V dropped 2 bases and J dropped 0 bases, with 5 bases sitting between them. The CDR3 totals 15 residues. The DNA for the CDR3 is TGTGCCAGTAGTATAAAGCTCTCTGGGGCCAACGTCCTGACTTTC. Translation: CASSIKLSGANVLTF.

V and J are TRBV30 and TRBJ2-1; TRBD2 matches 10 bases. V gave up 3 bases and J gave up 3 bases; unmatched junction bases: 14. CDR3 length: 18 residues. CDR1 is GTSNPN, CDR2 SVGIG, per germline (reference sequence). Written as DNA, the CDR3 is TGTGCCTGGAGACCGCAAGGGGCTAGCGGGGGCCACTACAATGAGCAGTTCTTC. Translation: CAWRPQGASGGHYNEQFF.

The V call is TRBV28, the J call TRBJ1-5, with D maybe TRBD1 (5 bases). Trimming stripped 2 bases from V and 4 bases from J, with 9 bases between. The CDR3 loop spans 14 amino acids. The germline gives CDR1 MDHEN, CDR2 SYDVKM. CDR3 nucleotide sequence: TGTGCCAGCAGTTTAGATCAGGGTAATCAGCCCCAGCATTTT. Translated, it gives CASSLDQGNQPQHF.

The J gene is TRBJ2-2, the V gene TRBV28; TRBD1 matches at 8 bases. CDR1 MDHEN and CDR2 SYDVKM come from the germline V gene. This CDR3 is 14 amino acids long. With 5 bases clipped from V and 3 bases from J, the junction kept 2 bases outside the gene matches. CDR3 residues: CASSPQGDTGELFF. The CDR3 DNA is TGTGCCAGCAGTCCACAGGGGGACACCGGGGAGCTGTTTTTT. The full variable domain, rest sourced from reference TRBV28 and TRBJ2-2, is DVKVTQSSRYLVKRTGEKVFLECVQDMDHENMFWYRQDPGLGLRLIYFSYDVKMKEKGDIPEGYSVSREKKERFSLILESASTNQTSMYLCASSPQGDTGELFFGEGSRLTVL.

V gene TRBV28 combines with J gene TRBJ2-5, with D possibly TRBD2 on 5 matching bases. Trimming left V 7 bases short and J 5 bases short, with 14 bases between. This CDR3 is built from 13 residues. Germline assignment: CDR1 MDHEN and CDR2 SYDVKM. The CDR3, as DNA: TGTGCCAGCATTCAATATCCGGGGGAGACCCAGTACTTC. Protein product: CASIQYPGETQYF.

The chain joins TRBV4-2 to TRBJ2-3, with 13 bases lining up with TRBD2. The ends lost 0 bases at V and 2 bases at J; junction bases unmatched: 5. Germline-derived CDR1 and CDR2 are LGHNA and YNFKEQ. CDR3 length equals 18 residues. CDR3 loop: CASSQESTSGGVTDTQYF. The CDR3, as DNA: TGTGCCAGCAGCCAAGAAAGCACTAGCGGGGGGGTCACAGATACGCAGTATTTT.